This paragraph reports one T cell receptor beta chain. The sample is drawn from a study of blood T cell repertoires in COVID-19. The wider study: The origin of the acute and convalescent COVID-19 samples was the United States, Italy and Spain. Sample material is recorded as cDNA or gDNA derived from T cells, B-cell-depleted T cells, or PBMCs.

This CDR3 contains 15 residues. The V gene's germline CDR1 is SGHRS and CDR2 YFSETQ. V shed 0 bases, J shed 5 bases, and the junction held 8 bases outside the gene matches. The authors' processing: How many nucleated cells were present was estimated from reference gene primer amplification. Generated by immunoSEQ multiplex PCR, the TCRdb table keeps only in-frame clones and is missing some. The DNA was the basis for D and trimming; V, J and clone size are from that table. Of approximately 280,000 clones in the sample, about 81% were seen once. The Seattle patients, enrolled during active infection, were followed longitudinally.

Sequenced input: peripheral blood. This sequence originates from a human donor with COVID-19, enrolled during active disease. The donor label of this sample is uncertain. The genes are TRBV5-1 and TRBJ2-7, with 7 nucleotides matching TRBD2. DNA of the CDR3: TGCGCCAGCAGCTTGGAGGGGAGGGAAGGCGACGAGCAGTACTTC. This codes for CASSLEGREGDEQYF.